What follows is one T cell receptor beta chain and its context. Its specificity is unknown. PCR primers comprised 60 Vbeta and 13 Jbeta primers. Original handling: About 83 million unique TCR beta chains, 9 million to 14 million shared, were counted in a later analysis. The protocol was immunoSEQ multiplex PCR, while the TCRdb copy is restricted to in-frame clones and leaves out a portion. The DNA was the basis for D and trimming; V, J and clone size are from that table. The profile shows some 200,000 clones, around 79% of them singletons. The sample comes from a study of cytomegalovirus exposure and HLA in healthy donors. V dropped 0 bases and J dropped 4 bases, with 5 bases sitting between them. The CDR3 is 13 amino acids. CDR1 is ENHRY and CDR2 is SYGVKD in the germline V gene. Study-level results: Later analysis associated a missense DCLRE1C variant with TCR beta V- and J-gene trimming.

This TCR was recovered from a girl aged 5-17 years in good health and CMV-seropositive. The rearrangement uses TRBV10-3 and TRBJ2-3; D unresolved. Sequenced sample: PBMCs. CDR3 in amino acids: CAISESTADTQYF. The CDR3 DNA reads as TGTGCCATCAGTGAGTCAACAGCAGATACGCAGTATTTT.